The rows below give T cell receptor beta chains drawn from one sample of a study of immune evolution from preneoplasia to lung adenocarcinoma. Sequenced by immunoSEQ multiplex PCR; TCRdb stores in-frame clones only, minus some. The table has under 11,000 clones, 60% to 85% seen once. Sequencing was carried out using FFPE minimally invasive lung adenocarcinoma tissue. All receptors derive from a person aged 55-80 years with lung adenocarcinoma. Both conserved end residues are part of each CDR3. The D gene is left open where the match is weak.

d_gene	v_gene	j_gene	CDR3aa
.	TRBV10-3	TRBJ1-1	CAISDPRGIEAFF
.	TRBV2	TRBJ1-1	CASSHNRDVEAFF
.	TRBV18	TRBJ1-2	CASSPPLQDNYGYTF
.	TRBV27	TRBJ2-1	CASSPPSQWMGDEQFF
.	TRBV5-5	TRBJ1-2	CASSSMEFYGYTF
.	TRBV10-3	TRBJ1-1	CAIRDILNTEAFF
.	TRBV15	TRBJ2-1	CATSRERNEQFF
.	TRBV2	TRBJ2-3	CASSGQSTDTQYF
TRBD2	TRBV28	TRBJ2-2	CASSLWNLAGGPGELFF
.	TRBV28	TRBJ2-7	CASSLPAVSYEQYF
TRBD1	TRBV7-9	TRBJ1-2	CASGLTGGLGGYTF
.	TRBV19	TRBJ1-5	CASSPRTKFEPQHF
TRBD1	TRBV18	TRBJ1-5	CASSQGAQQPQHF
.	TRBV30	TRBJ2-1	CAWSPDSYNEQFF
.	TRBV10-3	TRBJ2-7	CAISEVDSTEQYF
.	TRBV6-5	TRBJ2-1	CASSYSRLGGNEQFF
.	TRBV2	TRBJ2-7	CASSEALRVSSYEQYF
.	TRBV11-2	TRBJ2-7	CASSLGANYEQYF
TRBD1	TRBV27	TRBJ1-2	CASSLFPTGNYGYTF
.	TRBV28	TRBJ2-6	CASKRRQTYSGANVLTF
.	TRBV7-8	TRBJ2-7	CASSSRPGTYEQYF
TRBD1	TRBV6-5	TRBJ2-7	CASSKDRGHEQYF
TRBD1	TRBV7-9	TRBJ1-1	CASSYGEGGLTEAFF
TRBD1	TRBV30	TRBJ1-1	CAWRQGEDAFF
.	TRBV18	TRBJ1-4	CASLPRDGNEKLFF
.	TRBV28	TRBJ1-1	CASGFGKAFF
TRBD1	TRBV7-9	TRBJ1-1	CASSPGQVNTEAFF
.	TRBV19	TRBJ1-1	CASSIRGANTEAFF
.	TRBV5-6	TRBJ2-5	CASSLRGREAETQYF
TRBD1	TRBV19	TRBJ1-4	CASRDGTATNEKLFF
.	TRBV19	TRBJ1-5	CASNPRGRTGIKPQHF
.	TRBV18	TRBJ1-1	CASSPTRTDAFF
.	TRBV28	TRBJ2-7	CASRGRRGPYEQYF
TRBD1	TRBV28	TRBJ2-5	CASSTPRTGEETQYF
.	TRBV14	TRBJ2-7	CASSQDPRHLLEQYF
.	TRBV7-8	TRBJ2-1	CASSPQDGSYNEQFF
.	TRBV27	TRBJ1-1	CASSKTLGTLNTEAFF
TRBD1	TRBV12-5	TRBJ2-2	CASGFHPGQVPAGELFF
.	TRBV28	TRBJ1-3	CASSLAASISENTIYF
.	TRBV28	TRBJ2-1	CASFKLRGAGSGEQFF
TRBD2	TRBV19	TRBJ2-7	CASSTSGYASYEQYF
.	TRBV30	TRBJ2-1	CAWSGTQQFF
.	TRBV2	TRBJ2-7	CASLSPGYSYEQYF
.	TRBV27	TRBJ2-1	CASSLRGKQFF
.	TRBV7-6	TRBJ1-1	CASSYSPNTEAFF
.	TRBV7-2	TRBJ1-2	CASSLGADSGYTF
TRBD1	TRBV29-1	TRBJ2-7	CSVLGQGVTDEQYF
.	TRBV5-1	TRBJ2-7	CASSVGTQINYEQYF
.	TRBV7-9	TRBJ1-1	CASSFNRDLNTEAFF
.	TRBV30	TRBJ1-5	CAWGHKGNQPQHF
TRBD2	TRBV10-1	TRBJ2-1	CASSGLLAGGRSEQFF
TRBD1	TRBV15	TRBJ2-7	CATSGERGTGGDEQYF
.	TRBV6-1	TRBJ2-7	CASHVNYEQYF
TRBD2	TRBV19	TRBJ2-5	CASSITSSGGQETQYF
TRBD1	TRBV19	TRBJ1-1	CASRGDRESEAFF
TRBD2	TRBV27	TRBJ2-1	CASSRGLAGDNEQFF
.	TRBV6-1	TRBJ1-1	CASSEAGQGGTEAFF
.	TRBV19	TRBJ2-5	CASSVTTGETQYF
.	TRBV11-3	TRBJ2-7	CASSFGPGLYEQYF
.	TRBV11-2	TRBJ1-2	CASSLGSNYGYTF